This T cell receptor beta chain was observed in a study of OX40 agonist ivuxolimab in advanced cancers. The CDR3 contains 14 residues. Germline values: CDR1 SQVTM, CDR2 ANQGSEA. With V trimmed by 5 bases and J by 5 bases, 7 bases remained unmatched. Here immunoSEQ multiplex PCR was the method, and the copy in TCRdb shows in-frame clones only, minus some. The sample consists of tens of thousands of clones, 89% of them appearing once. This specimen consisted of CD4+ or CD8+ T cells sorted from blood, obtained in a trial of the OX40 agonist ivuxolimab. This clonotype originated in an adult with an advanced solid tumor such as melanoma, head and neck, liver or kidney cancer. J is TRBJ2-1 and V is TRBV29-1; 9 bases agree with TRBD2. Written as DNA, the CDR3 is TGCAGCGTTCCATTGGCGGGAGGGCACAATGAGCAGTTCTTC. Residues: CSVPLAGGHNEQFF.